The 22 T cell receptor beta chains reported below all come from one sample, sequenced in a study of graft-versus-host responses after intestinal transplantation. Profiling relied on immunoSEQ multiplex PCR, and the TCRdb table lists in-frame clones only, not all of them. The repertoire consists of approximately 9,500 clones, with 92% occurring once and the leading ten covering approximately 3.8%. The source was PBMCs, collected more than 40 days after intestinal transplantation. The receptors here all came from a human patient who received an intestinal transplant, so some T cells may come from the graft donor.

This sequence joins TRBV18 and TRBJ2-7; the D gene is possibly TRBD1 (6 bases). Germline V lookup: CDR1 KGHSH, CDR2 LQKENI. CDR3 size: 12 residues. V was shortened by 3 bases and J by 5 bases, with 8 bases between the two germline ends. The DNA of the CDR3 is TGTGCCAGCTCACCCCAGGGGCACGAGCAGTACTTC. It yields the protein CASSPQGHEQYF.

This chain joins TRBV5-8 and TRBJ1-2; no clear D. Germline values: CDR1 SGHTS, CDR2 YDEGEE. The CDR3 covers 12 residues. V was shortened by 8 bases and J by 7 bases, with 15 bases between the two germline ends. CDR3 nucleotide sequence: TGTGCCAGTAATTTACCTGTGTCTGGCTACACCTTC. This encodes CASNLPVSGYTF.

This clone was seen only once. V is TRBV2 and J is TRBJ2-2; D gene unclear. This CDR3 is built from 13 residues. Germline loops: CDR1 SNHLY, CDR2 FYNNEI. Trimming removed 7 bases at V and 0 bases at J, with 6 bases between. The CDR3 spells CASISSNTGELFF. CDR3 in DNA: TGTGCCAGCATCAGTTCGAACACCGGGGAGCTGTTTTTT.

The rearrangement joins TRBV25-1 to TRBJ1-2; a weak D match, TRBD1 (6 bases). Looked up from germline, CDR1 is MGHDK and CDR2 is SYGVNS. The CDR3 runs 16 residues. Trimming cost V 2 bases and J 8 bases, with 21 bases left between them. As DNA, the CDR3 is TGTGCCAGCAGTGAAGGGGGCACTGTGGGAACTATGGGCTACACCTTC. Amino acid sequence: CASSEGGTVGTMGYTF.

V gene TRBV4-1 combines with J gene TRBJ2-1; TRBD1 matches 7 bases. The trim removed 1 base at V and 5 bases at J, leaving 5 bases unmatched. The germline V gene has CDR1 MGHRA and CDR2 YSYEKL. The CDR3 is 15 amino acids. The CDR3 here is CASSQARQGNNEQFF. DNA for the CDR3: TGCGCCAGCAGCCAAGCCCGACAGGGCAACAATGAGCAGTTCTTC.

This sequence joins TRBV5-1 and TRBJ1-4, with D tentatively TRBD1 (5 bases). The CDR3 loop spans 14 amino acids. V gave up 2 bases and J gave up 8 bases, with 13 bases separating them. Germline CDR1 reads SGHRS; CDR2 reads YFSETQ. The CDR3 here is CASSFGQGEEKLFF. In DNA, the CDR3 is TGCGCCAGCAGCTTTGGGCAGGGTGAAGAAAAACTGTTTTTT.

The V call is TRBV15, the J call TRBJ2-3, with D tentatively TRBD1 (6 bases). V lost 3 bases, J lost 6 bases, and 16 bases lay in between. This CDR3 is 15 amino acids long. Germline CDR1 LNHNV, CDR2 YYDKDF (reference sequence). CDR3 sequence reads: CATSRKNREGDTQYF. DNA of the CDR3: TGTGCCACCAGCAGGAAAAACAGGGAAGGGGATACGCAGTATTTT.

This chain connects TRBV13 to TRBJ2-7; D uncertain. The CDR3 has 14 amino acids. V lost 0 bases to trimming and J lost 2 bases, with 8 bases between them. The germline V gene has CDR1 PRHDT and CDR2 FYEKMQ (reference sequence). The CDR3 region is CASSLGARTYEQYF. Here the CDR3 DNA reads TGTGCCAGCAGCTTAGGCGCTCGGACCTACGAGCAGTACTTC.

The rearrangement links TRBV9 to TRBJ2-7; 8 nucleotides align to TRBD1. The CDR3 is 15 residues long. Germline V gene sequence: CDR1 SGDLS, CDR2 YYNGEE. With V trimmed by 4 bases and J by 5 bases, 11 bases remained unmatched. The CDR3, as DNA: TGTGCCAGCAGCAAGAACAGGGGGAGGTTCGACGAGCAGTACTTC. It is translated as CASSKNRGRFDEQYF.

The rearrangement uses TRBV6-5 and TRBJ1-2; D is unclear. V gave up 6 bases and J gave up 6 bases, with 20 bases separating them. This CDR3 has 15 residues. From germline, CDR1 is MNHEY and CDR2 SVGAGI. CDR3 nucleotides: TGTGCCAGCAGAATAAACCTTGGACCTTGGAATGGCTACACCTTC. It translates to CASRINLGPWNGYTF.

V and J are TRBV5-1 and TRBJ1-2; D is undetermined. The CDR3 loop spans 13 amino acids. Trimming shortened V by 4 bases and J by 6 bases, and 13 bases separated the two germline ends. Germline CDR1 is SGHRS and CDR2 is YFSETQ. CDR3 nucleotides: TGCGCCAGCAGCCTGACGACGCCCCATGGCTACACCTTC. Its translation: CASSLTTPHGYTF.

The chain joins TRBV9 to TRBJ2-7; 9 bases are a match to TRBD1. The CDR3 contains 14 residues. Germline V lookup: CDR1 SGDLS, CDR2 YYNGEE. After removal of 3 bases from V and 8 bases from J, the junction contained 9 bases not matched to a gene. The CDR3 loop reads CASSAGTGTGQQYF. The CDR3 DNA reads TGTGCCAGCAGCGCTGGAACCGGGACAGGGCAGCAGTACTTC.

This clone has only a few counts. The rearrangement links TRBV19 to TRBJ1-5; no definite D call. Per the germline V gene, CDR1 is LNHDA and CDR2 is SQIVND (reference sequence). This CDR3 comprises 12 residues. V was pared by 5 bases and J by 4 bases, with 6 bases between. Here the CDR3 DNA reads TGTGCCAGTAGTTTCTGGAATCAGCCCCAGCATTTT. The encoded protein is CASSFWNQPQHF. The full variable domain, in which reference TRBV19 and TRBJ1-5 provide the parts outside the CDR3, is DGGITQSPKYLFRKEGQNVTLSCEQNLNHDAMYWYRQDPGQGLRLIYYSQIVNDFQKGDIAEGYSVSREKKESFPLTVTSAQKNPTAFYLCASSFWNQPQHFGDGTRLSIL.

The chain is built from TRBV4-1 and TRBJ1-5; D is ambiguous. Germline CDR1 and CDR2: MGHRA and YSYEKL. This CDR3 has 16 amino acids. V dropped 1 base and J dropped 1 base, with 11 bases sitting between them. The CDR3 loop is CASSQAERFSNQPQHF. DNA of the CDR3: TGCGCCAGCAGCCAAGCGGAGAGGTTCAGCAATCAGCCCCAGCATTTT.

The chain employs TRBV9 and TRBJ2-3; a possible D gene is TRBD2 (6 bases). The V and J ends lost 0 bases and 1 base respectively, with 12 bases between them. Per the germline V gene, CDR1 is SGDLS and CDR2 is YYNGEE. The CDR3 runs 16 residues. The CDR3 reads CASSVAGGLGTDTQYF. The CDR3 coding sequence is TGTGCCAGCAGCGTAGCCGGGGGTTTGGGCACAGATACGCAGTATTTT.

This clone occurred a few times. CDR3: CASSYSSSGAYEQYF. The CDR3 region has the DNA TGTGCCAGCAGTTACTCGTCTAGCGGGGCCTACGAGCAGTACTTC. This sequence joins TRBV6-5 and TRBJ2-7; 9 positions agree with TRBD2. Germline CDR1 reads MNHEY; CDR2 reads SVGAGI. V shed 0 bases, J shed 2 bases, and the junction held 2 bases outside the gene matches. This CDR3 comprises 15 residues.

V gene TRBV5-8 combines with J gene TRBJ1-6, with D uncertain. Trimming removed 2 bases from V and 2 bases from J, with 8 bases in between. From germline, CDR1 is SGHTS and CDR2 YDEGEE. CDR3 length equals 15 residues. Here the CDR3 DNA reads TGTGCCAGCAGCTTTGGGCCCCCCTATAATTCACCCCTCCACTTT. This gives the protein CASSFGPPYNSPLHF.

The chain recombines TRBV19 with TRBJ1-5; perhaps TRBD1 as D (6 bases). The CDR3 runs to 13 residues. The germline V gene encodes CDR1 LNHDA and CDR2 SQIVND (reference sequence). Between the trimmed V and J ends, which lost 9 bases and 7 bases, there was a span of 16 bases. DNA for the CDR3: TGTGCCAGCAAGGGGGGGGGAGACCAGCCCCAGCATTTT. This encodes CASKGGGDQPQHF.

The chain recombines TRBV6-1 with TRBJ1-2; 7 bases fit TRBD1. The CDR3 spans 15 residues. From germline, CDR1 is MNHNS and CDR2 SASEGT. Germline trimming cut 4 bases from V and 8 bases from J; bases unmatched to any gene: 13. The CDR3 reads CASSATGTAPFGYTF. The CDR3 DNA sequence: TGTGCCAGCAGTGCAACCGGGACAGCCCCTTTCGGCTACACCTTC.

The genes are TRBV4-1 and TRBJ1-1; no reliable D call. This CDR3 has 18 amino acids. Trimming took off 0 bases at V and 3 bases at J, with 20 bases between the two ends. Per germline, CDR1 MGHRA and CDR2 YSYEKL. CDR3 protein: CASSQEGPPRPQDTEAFF. CDR3 DNA: TGCGCCAGCAGCCAAGAAGGTCCCCCCAGACCTCAGGACACTGAAGCTTTCTTT.

The J gene is TRBJ1-2, the V gene TRBV5-4, with D maybe TRBD1 (6 bases). Germline CDR1 reads SGHNT; CDR2 reads YYREEE (reference sequence). The CDR3 has 14 residues. Trimming stripped 6 bases from V and 1 base from J, with 13 bases between. CDR3 amino acids: CASMLGDINYGYTF. The CDR3 nucleotides are TGTGCCAGCATGTTGGGGGACATTAACTATGGCTACACCTTC.

V usage is TRBV5-6 and J usage is TRBJ2-5; D perhaps matches TRBD2 (6 bases). Between the trimmed V and J ends, which lost 2 bases and 5 bases, there was a span of 16 bases. Germline V lookup: CDR1 SGHDT, CDR2 YYEEEE. The CDR3 length is 15 residues. CDR3 region: CASSLIGAGTETQYF. CDR3 in DNA: TGTGCCAGCAGCTTAATAGGGGCGGGGACGGAGACCCAGTACTTC.